The clone carrying this T cell receptor (beta chain) showed up just a few times. Its specificity is unknown. J gave up 1 base and V 6 bases, and 5 bases lay outside the gene matches. Germline CDR1 SEHNR, CDR2 FQNEAQ (reference sequence). CDR3 size: 14 residues. All patients were mismatch repair deficient, assessed by either PCR or immunohistochemistry. TCR sequencing covered a few patients who responded to pembrolizumab. These data belong to a study of PD-1 blockade in mismatch repair-deficient tumors. Study summary: All were previously treated, progressing patients with over 9 mismatch repair-deficient cancer types. Broader study findings: After pembrolizumab, tumor-resident clones rose rapidly, then generally contracted before radiologic responses.

Assay used: immunoSEQ multiplex PCR; TCRdb lists only in-frame clones, some missing. The table shows about 68,000 clones, with approximately 82% occurring only once. The origin of this receptor is an adult with mismatch repair-deficient cancer. V is TRBV7-9 and J is TRBJ1-1, with 7 bases lining up with TRBD1. The source was peripheral blood, collected 2 weeks after starting pembrolizumab. In DNA, the CDR3 is TGTGCCAGCAGAGGAAGACAGGGGAACACTGAAGCTTTCTTT. This gives the protein CASRGRQGNTEAFF.